These T cell receptor beta chains were read from a single sample in a study of blood T cells in healthy people across ages. TCRdb passed the 5' RACE reads through MiXCR, listing each CDR3 protein once. This table holds approximately 1.5 million distinct CDR3 sequences, 30% to 40% found once. Material for sequencing was blood. These TCRs come from a woman under 40 in good health. The CDR3 runs from the conserved cysteine through the conserved F or W. Each record gives: D gene, clone size, J gene, CDR3 length, V gene, CDR3 DNA, CDR3 protein. The D gene is left open where the match is weak. Part of the rows lack a size; the others show once, few, many or a class for expanded clones.

TRBD2,-,TRBJ2-5,14,TRBV6-1,TGTGCCAGCAGTGGGGACTACGCGGGGGAGACCCAGTACTTC,CASSGDYAGETQYF
-,-,TRBJ1-1,12,TRBV13,TGTGCCAGCAGCCAGAATGAGCCCTGGCCTTTCTTT,CASSQNEPWPFF
-,-,TRBJ1-4,13,TRBV5-1,TGCGCCAGCAGCCGCAGGGACAATGAAAAACTGTTTTTT,CASSRRDNEKLFF
TRBD1,-,TRBJ2-1,14,TRBV2,TGTGCCAGCAGCAGGACAGGGGGCTTGAATGAGCAGTTCTTC,CASSRTGGLNEQFF
TRBD1,many,TRBJ2-7,15,TRBV7-8,TGTGCCAGCAGCCCTATGGGACAGGGGGCCTACGAGCAGTACTTC,CASSPMGQGAYEQYF
-,-,TRBJ1-1,15,TRBV5-6,TGTGCCAGCAGCTTGGTCGAGGGGTTCAACACTGAAGCTTTCTTT,CASSLVEGFNTEAFF
-,few,TRBJ2-6,15,TRBV27,TGTGCCAGCAGTAACCCTACCGGGAGTTACAACGTCCTGACTTTC,CASSNPTGSYNVLTF
-,-,TRBJ1-1,15,TRBV6-1,TGTGCCAGCAGTGACCAGGCGGGACCTCGTGCTGAAGCTTTCTTT,CASSDQAGPRAEAFF
-,-,TRBJ2-5,13,TRBV12-3/TRBV12-4,TGTGCCAGCACCCTCGGGGTCCAAGAGACCCAGTACTTC,CASTLGVQETQYF
-,once,TRBJ1-5,17,TRBV6-6,TGTGCCAGCAGTTACGAACCGGGACCCGATCGCAATCAGCCCCAGCATTTT,CASSYEPGPDRNQPQHF
TRBD2,few,TRBJ2-7,19,TRBV4-1,TGCGCCAGCAGCCGTTTCCCCCGACTAGCGGGAGATCTAAGCTACGAGCAGTACTTC,CASSRFPRLAGDLSYEQYF
-,few,TRBJ1-6,15,TRBV7-8,TGTGCCAGCAGCTCCATTACAGGGCTAAATTCACCCCTCCACTTT,CASSSITGLNSPLHF
-,few,TRBJ2-4,15,TRBV10-3,TGTGCCATCAGTGAGTCGCTAGTAGCCAAAAACATTCAGTACTTC,CAISESLVAKNIQYF
-,few,TRBJ1-2,16,TRBV5-8,TGTGCCAGCAGCTTGCCTCTCCGGAACAGGCCATTCGGCTACACCTTC,CASSLPLRNRPFGYTF
TRBD1,-,TRBJ2-5,12,TRBV20-1,TGCAGTGCTGAACGACAGGGGAAGACCCAGTACTTC,CSAERQGKTQYF
-,-,TRBJ2-3,16,TRBV20-1,TGCAGTGCTAGAGGGGGGAGAGCGGGTCGCACAGATACGCAGTATTTT,CSARGGRAGRTDTQYF
TRBD1,many,TRBJ1-5,20,TRBV4-1,TGCGCCAGCAGCCAGTTTTGGACAGGGACAGGGGGCGAGAGCAATCAGCCCCAGCATTTT,CASSQFWTGTGGESNQPQHF
-,few,TRBJ1-1,13,TRBV2,TGTGCCAGCAGTGCGCGAGCATACACTGAAGCTTTCTTT,CASSARAYTEAFF
TRBD2,-,TRBJ2-1,18,TRBV4-2,TGTGCCAGCAGCCAAGCACTAGCGGGAGGACACCGGGTTCATGAGCAGTTCTTC,CASSQALAGGHRVHEQFF
-,-,TRBJ2-7,14,TRBV20-1,TGCAGTGTGGAAGGTGAGGGGCGAAAAGACGAGCAGTACTTC,CSVEGEGRKDEQYF
TRBD1,-,TRBJ2-3,15,TRBV27,TGTGCCAGCAGTTCGGGACAGGGGCTCACAGATACGCAGTATTTT,CASSSGQGLTDTQYF
-,-,TRBJ1-2,15,TRBV20-1,TGCAGTGCTAGTGCTGACATTAAATCTCTCTATGGCTACACCTTC,CSASADIKSLYGYTF
-,-,TRBJ1-2,15,TRBV2,TGTGCCAGCAGTGCAGTAGCAGGTCAACCCTATGGCTACACCTTC,CASSAVAGQPYGYTF
TRBD2,-,TRBJ2-7,18,TRBV6-2/TRBV6-3,TGTGCCAGCAGTTACAGGGTATTAGCGGGAGGCCGACCCCACGAGCAGTACTTC,CASSYRVLAGGRPHEQYF
-,many,TRBJ2-1,16,TRBV4-1,TGCGCCAGCAGCCTCCAGGGCGTACCCGTGACCAATGAGCAGTTCTTC,CASSLQGVPVTNEQFF
-,few,TRBJ1-5,16,TRBV19,TGTGCCAGTAGTATACAGGGACGGTGGAGCAATCAGCCCCAGCATTTT,CASSIQGRWSNQPQHF
TRBD2,few,TRBJ2-1,15,TRBV4-1,TGCGCCAGCAGCCCAAGCGGGGGGTTGGGCAATGAGCAGTTCTTC,CASSPSGGLGNEQFF
TRBD2,-,TRBJ2-1,16,TRBV20-1,TGCAGTGCTAGATCGGTGTGGCGGGAGGTCCCCAGTGAGCAGTTCTTC,CSARSVWREVPSEQFF
TRBD2,few,TRBJ2-7,13,TRBV7-3,TGTGCCAGGACTAGCGGGAGCTTGTACGAGCAGTACTTC,CARTSGSLYEQYF
-,few,TRBJ1-2,14,TRBV5-5,TGTGCCAGCAGCTTGGGACAGCGTTTTTATGGCTACACCTTC,CASSLGQRFYGYTF
-,many,TRBJ2-7,15,TRBV5-1,TGCGCCAGCCGCCCGGCTAGGGCTACCGCGGGGGAGCAGTACTTC,CASRPARATAGEQYF
-,few,TRBJ1-6,14,TRBV12-3/TRBV12-4,TGTGCCAGCAGGGTCGTACAGCCAGGCTCACCCCTCCACTTT,CASRVVQPGSPLHF
TRBD2,-,TRBJ2-7,15,TRBV29-1,TGCAGCGTTGAAGGCCTAGCGGGGCTCTCCTACGGGCAGTACTTC,CSVEGLAGLSYGQYF
-,-,TRBJ1-2,12,TRBV20-1,TGCAGTGCCCACAACATCAACTATGGCTACACCTTC,CSAHNINYGYTF
TRBD2,-,TRBJ2-5,16,TRBV2,TGTGCCAGCAGTGAATGGAGCGGGGGTTTCCAAGAGACCCAGTACTTC,CASSEWSGGFQETQYF
TRBD2,many,TRBJ2-1,14,TRBV29-1,TGCAGCGCAGGGACTAGCGGAGAATACAATGAGCAGTTCTTC,CSAGTSGEYNEQFF
TRBD1,-,TRBJ2-7,14,TRBV10-1,TGCGCCAGCAGTGAGTCGACAGGGGACTACGAGCAGTACTTC,CASSESTGDYEQYF
-,-,TRBJ1-2,16,TRBV27,TGTGCCAGCAGTTTAATCGTAGGGGGGACTAACTATGGCTACACCTTC,CASSLIVGGTNYGYTF
TRBD2,many,TRBJ2-5,16,TRBV19,TGTGCCAGTAGTATACCGGGACTAGGGTTCCAAGAGACCCAGTACTTC,CASSIPGLGFQETQYF
TRBD2,few,TRBJ2-3,16,TRBV28,TGTGCCAGCAGTTCTATCAAGCGGGAGGGGTGGGATACGCAGTATTTT,CASSSIKREGWDTQYF
-,-,TRBJ1-5,18,TRBV4-1,TGCGCCAGCAGCCAAGATACGGCGGGCCTCGGGAGCAATCAGCCCCAGCATTTT,CASSQDTAGLGSNQPQHF
-,few,TRBJ1-6,14,TRBV7-3,TGTGCCAGCAGGGCCGGGCCGTCAAATTCACCCCTCCACTTT,CASRAGPSNSPLHF
-,-,TRBJ1-6,14,TRBV20-1,TGCAGTGCCCAACGGGGGGCAGTAAATTCACCCCTCCACTTT,CSAQRGAVNSPLHF
TRBD1,-,TRBJ2-1,14,TRBV6-6,TGTGCCAGCAGTTACTCGACAGGGGCGGGTGAGCAGTTCTTC,CASSYSTGAGEQFF
TRBD1,-,TRBJ2-5,15,TRBV5-6,TGTGCCAGCAGCTTGGCGGGACAGGGTATGGAGACCCAGTACTTC,CASSLAGQGMETQYF
-,few,TRBJ1-1,13,TRBV20-1,TGCAGTGCTGGGGGGGGCAAGAACACTGAAGCTTTCTTT,CSAGGGKNTEAFF
TRBD1,few,TRBJ2-3,17,TRBV20-1,TGCAGTGCTCTCACGACCGGGACAGGCTTGTTTCGGGATACGCAGTATTTT,CSALTTGTGLFRDTQYF
TRBD1,-,TRBJ1-2,13,TRBV12-3/TRBV12-4,TGTGCCAGCACCCCCGGGACAGGGGGATACTACACCTTC,CASTPGTGGYYTF
TRBD1,few,TRBJ2-7,16,TRBV27,TGTGCCAGCAGTTTAGGGGACAGGGATCTTGGGTACGAGCAGTACTTC,CASSLGDRDLGYEQYF
-,-,TRBJ1-2,15,TRBV6-5,TGTGCCAGCAGTTACACCGAAACAACCCGGGGCGGCTACACCTTC,CASSYTETTRGGYTF
-,-,TRBJ1-1,15,TRBV6-5,TGTGCCAGCAGTTACTCCCGAAGGGGGGGGACTGAAGCTTTCTTT,CASSYSRRGGTEAFF
-,few,TRBJ2-5,14,TRBV21-1,TGTGCCATCGAAGGACCGGGACAGTACCTCTCCCAGTACTTC,CAIEGPGQYLSQYF
-,few,TRBJ2-7,21,TRBV10-1,TGCGCCAGCAGTGAGTCGATAATCTGGTGGATTCCTGAACCCGGGACGGATGAGCAGTACTTC,CASSESIIWWIPEPGTDEQYF
-,-,TRBJ1-6,14,TRBV20-1,TGCAGTGCTGGACGGCAGGGGATGGGTTCACCCCTCCACTTT,CSAGRQGMGSPLHF